This T cell receptor beta chain was sequenced for a study of T cell repertoires in cytomegalovirus infection. About the study: As its CMV epitopes, the study selected recently identified HLA-C-restricted and well-studied HLA-B-restricted targets. CMV infection together with matching HLA type was indicated by public TCR beta signatures.

Study findings and constraints: HLA-C-restricted CMV-specific TCR beta clonotypes prevailed in the ex vivo response. Public TCR beta family frequency separated CMV-and-HLA carriers, including in an independent cohort.

The germline gives CDR1 MGHRA, CDR2 YSYEKL. The CDR3 contains 14 residues. The V end lost 1 base, the J end lost 3 bases, and 7 bases lay between the germline ends. A single record per CDR3 protein comes from TCRdb applying MiXCR to the reads. The sample holds 650,000 to 900,000 distinct CDR3 sequences, approximately 32% seen once. Only a few counts were recorded for this clonotype. Its antigen is currently unknown. This clonotype originated in a human donor in good health (CMV status not recorded). Some clones in this sample may be carry-over from other donors' samples. The sample was cultured CD8+ T cells from PBMCs, taken from culture after CMV antigen stimulation. The chain carries TRBV4-1 and TRBJ2-1, with a tentative D call TRBD2 (5 bases). CDR3 sequence: CASSQAGIYNEQFF. For the CDR3, the DNA is TGCGCCAGCAGCCAAGCGGGAATCTACAATGAGCAGTTCTTC.